Presented here are 20 T cell receptor beta chains from one specimen sequenced in a study of cytomegalovirus exposure and HLA in healthy donors (TCRdb year 2017). Library generation was performed with the immunoSEQ multiplex PCR assay. The multiplex PCR relied on a mix of 60 forward primers for TCR Vbeta segments and 13 reverse primers for TCR Jbeta segments. TCRdb limited this immuneACCESS table to in-frame rearrangements with V and J called. A share of clones is missing; checked studies link under half to unresolved V genes, and the rest is unexplained. The sample profile shows some 100,000 clones; approximately 84% of them were found once. The ten largest make up about 2% of the sample. The specimen was PBMCs. All receptors derive from a man between 18 and 29 years old in good health and CMV-seronegative.

This clone has a single count. V usage is TRBV7-8 and J usage is TRBJ1-5; 8 nucleotides agree with TRBD1. The trim removed 5 bases at V and 6 bases at J, leaving 9 bases unmatched. This CDR3 region has 15 residues. The germline V gene encodes CDR1 SGHVS and CDR2 FQNEAQ. This chain's CDR3 is CASSEDRVAGQPQHF. In DNA, the CDR3 is TGTGCCAGCAGCGAGGACAGGGTAGCGGGTCAGCCCCAGCATTTT. The full variable domain, completed using reference TRBV7-8 and TRBJ1-5, is GAGVSQSPRYKVAKRGQDVALRCDPISGHVSLFWYQQALGQGPEFLTYFQNEAQLDKSGLPSDRFFAERPEGSVSTLKIQRTQQEDSAVYLCASSEDRVAGQPQHFGDGTRLSIL.

V gene TRBV11-2 combines with J gene TRBJ2-4; TRBD1 aligns across 10 bases. The CDR3 has 15 amino acids. After removal of 5 bases from V and 9 bases from J, the junction contained 10 bases not matched to a gene. From germline, CDR1 is SGHAT and CDR2 FQNNGV. In nucleotides, the CDR3 is TGTGCCAGCAGCCCGAGACAGGGGGCGGGTGGCATTCAGTACTTC. This translates into CASSPRQGAGGIQYF. The full variable domain, rest sourced from reference TRBV11-2 and TRBJ2-4, is EAGVAQSPRYKIIEKRQSVAFWCNPISGHATLYWYQQILGQGPKLLIQFQNNGVVDDSQLPKDRFSAERLKGVDSTLKIQPAKLEDSAVYLCASSPRQGAGGIQYFGAGTRLSVL.

The chain uses TRBV5-1 and TRBJ2-1; 11 bases are a match to TRBD1. This CDR3 has 15 amino acids. Germline V CDR1 and CDR2: SGHRS, YFSETQ. The V and J ends lost 6 bases and 5 bases, in that order; junction bases with no gene match: 7. The CDR3 reads CASTAGQGVDNEQFF. CDR3 nucleotide sequence: TGCGCCAGCACCGCGGGACAGGGGGTCGACAATGAGCAGTTCTTC.

This chain connects TRBV30 to TRBJ1-2; TRBD1 might be the D (5 bases). Between the trimmed V and J ends, which lost 4 bases and 0 bases, there was a span of 6 bases. Germline V gene data show CDR1 as GTSNPN and CDR2 as SVGIG (reference sequence). CDR3 size: 12 residues. The CDR3: CAWTGSNYGYTF. CDR3 coding DNA: TGTGCCTGGACAGGGTCTAACTATGGCTACACCTTC.

This chain uses TRBV9 with TRBJ2-1; TRBD2 agrees at 8 bases. This CDR3 has 14 residues. Looked up from germline, CDR1 is SGDLS and CDR2 is YYNGEE. V shed 3 bases, J shed 5 bases, and the junction held 4 bases outside the gene matches. CDR3 bases: TGTGCCAGCAGCGCACTTAGCGGGGACAATGAGCAGTTCTTC. Translated, it gives CASSALSGDNEQFF.

This chain joins TRBV6-4 and TRBJ2-3; unclear D gene. The V end was cut by 7 bases, the J end by 0 bases, with 14 bases between. CDR1 is MRHNA, CDR2 SNTAGT, per germline. CDR3 length: 15 residues. This CDR3 reads CASNHEASSTDTQYF. CDR3 coding DNA: TGTGCCAGCAACCATGAAGCAAGCAGCACAGATACGCAGTATTTT.

The rearrangement links TRBV5-4 to TRBJ1-6, with D possibly matching TRBD1 (6 bases). V was cut by 2 bases and J by 0 bases, with 9 bases left in between. Germline V gene data show CDR1 as SGHNT and CDR2 as YYREEE (reference sequence). CDR3 length: 16 residues. DNA for the CDR3: TGTGCCAGCAGCTTAGGGGGAACCTCCTATAATTCACCCCTCCACTTT. Its protein is CASSLGGTSYNSPLHF.

The rearrangement joins TRBV10-3 to TRBJ2-3, with D unresolved. This CDR3 has 13 residues. The germline CDR1 and CDR2 sequences are ENHRY and SYGVKD. The V end lost 6 bases, the J end lost 3 bases, and 10 bases lay between the germline ends. CDR3 residues: CAISPGETDTQYF. DNA for the CDR3: TGTGCCATCAGCCCGGGTGAAACAGATACGCAGTATTTT.

The chain is built from TRBV25-1 and TRBJ2-2; the match to TRBD1 covers 11 bases. V lost 10 bases to trimming and J lost 3 bases; unmatched junction nucleotides: 7. Germline CDR1 is MGHDK and CDR2 is SYGVNS. CDR3 length: 15 residues. The CDR3 is CATVGGQGDTGELFF. CDR3 bases: TGTGCCACCGTAGGGGGACAGGGGGACACCGGGGAGCTGTTTTTT.

This clone has more than one count but fewer than ten. The CDR3 coding sequence is TGCAGCGTTCTGAAAGGACAGGGGATATACGAGCAGTACTTC. Its translation: CSVLKGQGIYEQYF. This sequence joins TRBV29-1 and TRBJ2-7, with TRBD1 matching 9 bases. Per germline, CDR1 SQVTM and CDR2 ANQGSEA. The CDR3 is 14 residues long. V lost 5 bases and J lost 4; bases outside the gene matches: 9.

This clone was counted a few times. The J gene is TRBJ1-6, the V gene TRBV15; a possible D gene is TRBD1 (6 bases). Germline lookup yields CDR1 LNHNV and CDR2 YYDKDF (reference sequence). V dropped 4 bases and J dropped 12 bases, with 13 bases sitting between them. The CDR3 has 13 amino acids. In nucleotides, the CDR3 is TGTGCCACCAGCACCGGACAGCTAAAACCCCTCCACTTT. Translation gives CATSTGQLKPLHF.

The chain uses TRBV7-2 and TRBJ2-1, with TRBD1 matching over 9 bases. V lost 0 bases, J lost 4 bases, and 4 bases stayed unmatched. CDR1 is SGHTA, CDR2 FQGNSA, per germline. The CDR3 is 16 amino acids. The CDR3 here is CASSLALQGAYNEQFF. In DNA, the CDR3 is TGTGCCAGCAGCTTAGCCCTACAGGGGGCGTACAATGAGCAGTTCTTC.

The rearrangement joins TRBV5-6 to TRBJ2-4, with D possibly matching TRBD1 (5 bases). Germline CDR1 reads SGHDT; CDR2 reads YYEEEE. Trimming stripped 1 base from V and 3 bases from J, with 11 bases between. The CDR3 totals 15 residues. DNA of the CDR3: TGTGCCAGCAGCTTGTGGCCCAGGGACAAAAACATTCAGTACTTC. It specifies CASSLWPRDKNIQYF.

As concerns this clone: This same CDR3 is encoded by further DNA sequences in the sample. The chain carries TRBV5-1 and TRBJ1-2; no definite D call. V shed 1 base and J shed 3 bases, with 7 bases lying between them. The CDR3 covers 13 residues. Germline-derived CDR1 and CDR2 are SGHRS and YFSETQ. The CDR3 DNA is TGCGCCAGCAGCTTGACGGGTGACTATGGCTACACCTTC. Translating it yields CASSLTGDYGYTF.

J is TRBJ2-6 and V is TRBV5-1; 7 bases are a match to TRBD1. Trimming took 4 bases from V and 0 from J; bases not matched to a gene: 7. CDR1 SGHRS and CDR2 YFSETQ come from the germline V gene. This CDR3 region has 17 residues. The CDR3 reads CASSVTGLGSGANVLTF. In DNA form, the CDR3 reads TGCGCCAGCAGCGTGACAGGGCTGGGCTCTGGGGCCAACGTCCTGACTTTC.

This clone was counted a few times. The chain carries TRBV12-2 and TRBJ1-5; TRBD1 is the table's D call and was not checked against the DNA. TRBV12-2 is given as a pseudogene. The CDR3 sequence is 14 residues long. This CDR3 is CASCNRTSNQPQHF. In DNA, the CDR3 is TGTGCAAGCTGTAACCGGACAAGCAATCAGCCCCAGCATTTT.

The genes are TRBV19 and TRBJ2-7; maybe TRBD1 (5 bases). With 5 bases removed from V and 3 bases from J, the gap between germline ends came to 17 bases. Germline-derived CDR1 and CDR2 are LNHDA and SQIVND (reference sequence). The CDR3 is made up of 15 amino acids. As DNA, the CDR3 is TGTGCCAGTAGTGCCGGACACCCGACCTACTACGAGCAGTACTTC. Translated: CASSAGHPTYYEQYF.

This clone was recorded once. The V call is TRBV29-1, the J call TRBJ1-2; no clear D. There are 11 residues in the CDR3. Trimming took 4 bases from V and 9 from J, leaving 12 bases between them. Germline V CDR1 and CDR2: SQVTM, ANQGSEA. CDR3: CSVGVAGSYTF. CDR3 nucleotides: TGCAGCGTTGGGGTGGCGGGGAGCTACACCTTC.

The chain is built from TRBV28 and TRBJ2-3; TRBD2 is a possible D gene (5 bases). The CDR3 has 16 residues. Germline V lookup: CDR1 MDHEN, CDR2 SYDVKM. The V gene lost 4 bases and the J gene lost 3 bases, with 17 bases spanning the gap. CDR3 DNA sequence: TGTGCCAGCAGTTCCCCGGCGGGCGAGTCGACAGATACGCAGTATTTT. Encoded protein: CASSSPAGESTDTQYF. Based on the CDR3 plus reference TRBV28 and TRBJ2-3, the full variable domain is DVKVTQSSRYLVKRTGEKVFLECVQDMDHENMFWYRQDPGLGLRLIYFSYDVKMKEKGDIPEGYSVSREKKERFSLILESASTNQTSMYLCASSSPAGESTDTQYFGPGTRLTVL.

The chain has TRBV11-2 and TRBJ1-4; tentatively, D is TRBD1 (5 bases). V gave up 1 base and J gave up 3 bases, with 9 bases separating them. CDR3 size: 15 residues. Germline-derived CDR1 and CDR2 are SGHAT and FQNNGV. CDR3 sequence (DNA): TGTGCCAGCAGCTTAGGGGGCAGCCCTAATGAAAAACTGTTTTTT. As protein: CASSLGGSPNEKLFF.